This is a list of T cell receptor beta chains from one sample in a study of cytomegalovirus exposure and HLA in healthy donors. The protocol was immunoSEQ multiplex PCR, while the TCRdb copy is restricted to in-frame clones and leaves out a portion. The sample shows 85,000 to 130,000 clones, roughly 73% of them seen only once. Sequencing input: PBMCs. All receptors derive from a man aged 40-50 years in good health and CMV-seronegative. Each CDR3 is given with its conserved first and last residue. Fields, in order: CDR3 DNA, CDR3 protein, J gene, clone size, D gene, V gene. A D gene is named only where the DNA matches it firmly. Only part of the rows carry a size: once, few, many, or a class if the clone is expanded.

DNA: TGTGCCAGCAGAAAAGCCGGGACAGGGGAAAATGAGCAGTTCTTC
CDR3: CASRKAGTGENEQFF
J: TRBJ2-1
size: few
D: TRBD1
V: TRBV6-1

DNA: TGTGCCACCACTGTTAGTGGGGGCGCTGGCTACACCTTC
CDR3: CATTVSGGAGYTF
J: TRBJ1-2
size: NA
D: NA
V: TRBV6-1

DNA: TGTGCCAGCAGCTTAGAACCTACGCGGCGCTATGGTGAGCAGTTCTTC
CDR3: CASSLEPTRRYGEQFF
J: TRBJ2-1
size: NA
D: NA
V: TRBV7-8

DNA: TGTGCCAGCAGTGAAGACAGGGCCTCTGGAAACACCATATATTTT
CDR3: CASSEDRASGNTIYF
J: TRBJ1-3
size: NA
D: NA
V: TRBV6-1

DNA: TGTGCCAGCAGTTATGTACGGGACAGGGCCTCACCCCTCCACTTT
CDR3: CASSYVRDRASPLHF
J: TRBJ1-6
size: NA
D: TRBD1
V: TRBV6-5

DNA: TGTGCCAGCAGTGAAGACTACTCAAGCAATCAGCCCCAGCATTTT
CDR3: CASSEDYSSNQPQHF
J: TRBJ1-5
size: NA
D: NA
V: TRBV2

DNA: TGTGCCAGCAGTTTCGACAGGGTCTCACCCCTCCACTTT
CDR3: CASSFDRVSPLHF
J: TRBJ1-6
size: NA
D: TRBD1
V: TRBV6-5

DNA: TGTGCCATCAGTGAGTCGCTAACAGATTACGAGCAGTACTTC
CDR3: CAISESLTDYEQYF
J: TRBJ2-7
size: NA
D: NA
V: TRBV10-3

DNA: TGTGCCAGCAGCTCGCCCACTAGGGGGTTCACAGATACGCAGTATTTT
CDR3: CASSSPTRGFTDTQYF
J: TRBJ2-3
size: NA
D: NA
V: TRBV7-9

DNA: TGTGCCAGCAGTCAAAGACAGGGGCGATTGAACACTGAAGCTTTCTTT
CDR3: CASSQRQGRLNTEAFF
J: TRBJ1-1
size: NA
D: TRBD1
V: TRBV2

DNA: TGCGCCAGCAGCTTGCCGAAGACAGGGGCACTTTACAATGAGCAGTTCTTC
CDR3: CASSLPKTGALYNEQFF
J: TRBJ2-1
size: NA
D: TRBD1
V: TRBV5-1

DNA: TGTGCCAGCAGCCAGAATGCCGGGACAGGGGGAGAGACCCAGTACTTC
CDR3: CASSQNAGTGGETQYF
J: TRBJ2-5
size: NA
D: TRBD1
V: TRBV7-9

DNA: TGTGCCAGTACCAAAGGACAGGATCGGTCGGCTGAAAAACTGTTTTTT
CDR3: CASTKGQDRSAEKLFF
J: TRBJ1-4
size: few
D: TRBD1
V: TRBV19

DNA: TGTGCCAGCAGTGACCTAGGGGCGGCAATTGCGGGAAACACCATATATTTT
CDR3: CASSDLGAAIAGNTIYF
J: TRBJ1-3
size: NA
D: NA
V: TRBV6-1

DNA: TGTGCCAGCAGCCCCGGTACAGAGACCCAGTACTTC
CDR3: CASSPGTETQYF
J: TRBJ2-5
size: NA
D: NA
V: TRBV5-4

DNA: TGTGCCAGCAGCCTAGACAGCCCTATCTGGGATGGCTACACCTTC
CDR3: CASSLDSPIWDGYTF
J: TRBJ1-2
size: few
D: NA
V: TRBV5-4

DNA: TGTGCCAGTAGACCGGGACAGGGAACTGCAACTAATGAAAAACTGTTTTTT
CDR3: CASRPGQGTATNEKLFF
J: TRBJ1-4
size: NA
D: TRBD1
V: TRBV19

DNA: TGCGCCAGCAGCGATAGGACAGGTAGCTCTGGAAACACCATATATTTT
CDR3: CASSDRTGSSGNTIYF
J: TRBJ1-3
size: NA
D: TRBD1
V: TRBV4-1

DNA: TGTGCCAGCAGGGTTAGCTCGGACAGGGTGTATGGCTACACCTTC
CDR3: CASRVSSDRVYGYTF
J: TRBJ1-2
size: NA
D: TRBD1
V: TRBV6-6

DNA: TGTGCCAGCAGCTACAGGGGTAATGAGCAGTTCTTC
CDR3: CASSYRGNEQFF
J: TRBJ2-1
size: few
D: TRBD1
V: TRBV11-2

DNA: TGTGCCAGCAGTGAAGGGGGACAAAACACCGGGGAGCTGTTTTTT
CDR3: CASSEGGQNTGELFF
J: TRBJ2-2
size: NA
D: NA
V: TRBV6-1

DNA: TGCAGCGTTGAAGATCTGCAGGGGTCGGATGAGCAGTTCTTC
CDR3: CSVEDLQGSDEQFF
J: TRBJ2-1
size: NA
D: NA
V: TRBV29-1

DNA: TGTGCCAGCAGTGAACTTCTGGGACAGGGGGCCTCTGAGCAGTACTTC
CDR3: CASSELLGQGASEQYF
J: TRBJ2-7
size: NA
D: TRBD1
V: TRBV6-1

DNA: TGTGCCAGCAGCTTAGGTAGCGGTCCGGGGACAGACACTCCCTACGAGCAGTACTTC
CDR3: CASSLGSGPGTDTPYEQYF
J: TRBJ2-7
size: NA
D: NA
V: TRBV5-6

DNA: TGTGCCAGCTCACCGGCGGGGTCTGGAAACACCATATATTTT
CDR3: CASSPAGSGNTIYF
J: TRBJ1-3
size: NA
D: NA
V: TRBV18

DNA: TGTGCCAGCTCACCAACAGGGACAGGGGATGGCTACACCTTC
CDR3: CASSPTGTGDGYTF
J: TRBJ1-2
size: NA
D: TRBD1
V: TRBV18

DNA: TGTGCCAGCAGTGTTACAGGGGGCGCTGGGGCCAACGTCCTGACTTTC
CDR3: CASSVTGGAGANVLTF
J: TRBJ2-6
size: once
D: TRBD1
V: TRBV6-1

DNA: TGTGCCAGCAGCCCGGGAGACAGATTCAATCAGCCCCAGCATTTT
CDR3: CASSPGDRFNQPQHF
J: TRBJ1-5
size: once
D: NA
V: TRBV11-2

DNA: TGTGCCAGCAGGAAGACCTGGGACTGGACAAACAATGAGCAGTTCTTC
CDR3: CASRKTWDWTNNEQFF
J: TRBJ2-1
size: NA
D: NA
V: TRBV2

DNA: TGTGCCAGCAGCTTCACAGGGTTGGGCACTGAAGCTTTCTTT
CDR3: CASSFTGLGTEAFF
J: TRBJ1-1
size: NA
D: NA
V: TRBV7-2

DNA: TGCGCCAGCAGCTTATATGGGGACAGGTCGAGAACTGAAGCTTTCTTT
CDR3: CASSLYGDRSRTEAFF
J: TRBJ1-1
size: NA
D: TRBD1
V: TRBV5-1

DNA: TGCGCCAGCAGCTTGATGCGGTCTAGCGGGGGGCCGCGCAATGAAAACATTCAGTACTTC
CDR3: CASSLMRSSGGPRNENIQYF
J: TRBJ2-4
size: NA
D: TRBD2
V: TRBV5-1

DNA: TGTGCCAGCAGTGAAAAGAGGAGGAACACTGAAGCTTTCTTT
CDR3: CASSEKRRNTEAFF
J: TRBJ1-1
size: few
D: NA
V: TRBV2

DNA: TGTGCCAGCATTGGCCTCTCTGGGGCCAACGTCCTGACTTTC
CDR3: CASIGLSGANVLTF
J: TRBJ2-6
size: medium-sized
D: NA
V: TRBV27